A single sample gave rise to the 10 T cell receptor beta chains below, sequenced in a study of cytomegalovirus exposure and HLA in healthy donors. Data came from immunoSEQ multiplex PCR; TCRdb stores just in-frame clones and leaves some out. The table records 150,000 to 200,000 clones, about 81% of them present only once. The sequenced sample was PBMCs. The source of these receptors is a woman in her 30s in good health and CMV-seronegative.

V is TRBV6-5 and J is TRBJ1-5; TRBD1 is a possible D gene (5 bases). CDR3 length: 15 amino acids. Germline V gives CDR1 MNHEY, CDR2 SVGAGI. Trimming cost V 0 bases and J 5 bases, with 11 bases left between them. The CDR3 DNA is TGTGCCAGCAGTTACTCAGGGGTAAGGGATCAGCCCCAGCATTTT. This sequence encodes CASSYSGVRDQPQHF.

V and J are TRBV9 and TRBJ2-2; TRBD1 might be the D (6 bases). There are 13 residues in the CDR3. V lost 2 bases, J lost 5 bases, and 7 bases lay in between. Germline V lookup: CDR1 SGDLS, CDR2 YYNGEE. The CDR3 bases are TGTGCCAGCAGCGTCCAGGGGACCGGGGAGCTGTTTTTT. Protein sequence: CASSVQGTGELFF.

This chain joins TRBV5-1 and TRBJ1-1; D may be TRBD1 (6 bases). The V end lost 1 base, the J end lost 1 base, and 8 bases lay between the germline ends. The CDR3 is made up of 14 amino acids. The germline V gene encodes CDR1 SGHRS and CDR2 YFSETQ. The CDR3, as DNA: TGCGCCAGCAGCTTGTCGGGACAGAACACTGAAGCTTTCTTT. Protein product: CASSLSGQNTEAFF.

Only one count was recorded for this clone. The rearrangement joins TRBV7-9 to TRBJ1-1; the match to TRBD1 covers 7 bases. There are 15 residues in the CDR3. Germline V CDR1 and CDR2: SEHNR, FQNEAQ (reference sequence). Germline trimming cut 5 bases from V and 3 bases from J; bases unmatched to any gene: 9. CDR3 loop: CASSTLGGLDTEAFF. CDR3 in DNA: TGTGCCAGCAGCACACTAGGGGGCCTTGACACTGAAGCTTTCTTT.

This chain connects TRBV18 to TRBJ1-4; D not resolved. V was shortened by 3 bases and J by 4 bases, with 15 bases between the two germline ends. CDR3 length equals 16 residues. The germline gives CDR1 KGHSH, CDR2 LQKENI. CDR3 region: CASSPQKVSLNEKLFF. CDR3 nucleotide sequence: TGTGCCAGCTCACCGCAGAAAGTCTCCCTTAATGAAAAACTGTTTTTT.

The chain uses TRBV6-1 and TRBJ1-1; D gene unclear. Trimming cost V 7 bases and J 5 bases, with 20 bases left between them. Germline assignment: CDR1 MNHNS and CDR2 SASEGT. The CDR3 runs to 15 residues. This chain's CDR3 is CASKLLPGEDTEAFF. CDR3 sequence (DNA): TGTGCCAGCAAACTACTTCCCGGGGAGGATACTGAAGCTTTCTTT.

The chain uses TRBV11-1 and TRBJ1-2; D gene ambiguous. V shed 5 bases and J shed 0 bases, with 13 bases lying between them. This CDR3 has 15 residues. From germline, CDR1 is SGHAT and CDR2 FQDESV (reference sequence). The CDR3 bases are TGTGCCAGCAGCCAAACCGACGGAGCTAACTATGGCTACACCTTC. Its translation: CASSQTDGANYGYTF.

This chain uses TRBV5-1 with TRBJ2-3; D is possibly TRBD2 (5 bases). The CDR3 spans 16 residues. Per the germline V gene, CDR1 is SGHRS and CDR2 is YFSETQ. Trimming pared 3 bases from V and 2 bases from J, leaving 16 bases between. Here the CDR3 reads CASSSRVRSVTDTQYF. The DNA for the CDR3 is TGCGCCAGCAGCTCGAGGGTTCGTAGTGTCACAGATACGCAGTATTTT.

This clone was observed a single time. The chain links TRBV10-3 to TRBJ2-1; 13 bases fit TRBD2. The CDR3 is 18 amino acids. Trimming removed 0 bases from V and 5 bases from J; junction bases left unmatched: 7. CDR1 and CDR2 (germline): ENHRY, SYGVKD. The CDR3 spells CAISESGTSGNINNEQFF. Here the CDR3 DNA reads TGTGCCATCAGTGAGTCCGGGACTAGCGGGAACATCAACAATGAGCAGTTCTTC.

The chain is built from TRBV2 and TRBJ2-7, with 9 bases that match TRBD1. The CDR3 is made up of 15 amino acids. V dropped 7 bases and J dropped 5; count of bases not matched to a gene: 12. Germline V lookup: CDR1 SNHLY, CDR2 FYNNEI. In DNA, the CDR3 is TGTGCCAGCATAGAAACAGGGGGCTCTAGCGACGAGCAGTACTTC. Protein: CASIETGGSSDEQYF.